The T cell receptor (beta chain) under discussion was sequenced for a study of metastatic and nonmetastatic thyroid tumors (dated by TCRdb to the early 2020s). Notes on the research overall: Repertoires were compared across peripheral blood and tumor or nodule tissue samples from malignant and benign thyroid patients.

Taken from cysteine to phenylalanine, the CDR3 has 14 residues. Just the 42-base CDR3 DNA is kept, in frame starting at base 1. CDR1 and CDR2, per the germline V gene, are MNHNS and SASEGT. V is pruned by 3 bases and J by 5 bases, leaving 3 bases of the junction without a gene match. This clone has only a few counts. The clone's antigen remains unknown. Base qualities are not provided; no much larger clone lies one nucleotide away. No patient had received any treatment before thyroid surgery. Using T-cell receptor beta sequencing, the researchers looked back retrospectively at clinical samples from patients, gathered between about 2012 and 2019. The paper's findings and limits, for the study overall: In both blood and tumor samples, malignant tumors were reported to have significantly higher TCR beta diversity than benign nodules.

The library was generated by PCR. For sequencing, an Illumina HiSeq 4000 was employed. High-throughput sequencing was used to profile the CDR3 region of the TCR beta-chain in every patient. The published analysis was carried out like this. Drawing on CDR3 differences between clinicopathological groups, the researchers built a classifier meant to tell apart patients with distant-metastatic papillary thyroid cancer. Repertoire diversity was assessed with the Shannon index, and tumor-blood repertoire similarity with the Morisita-Horn index. The public reads were reprocessed in TCRdb via fastp at Q25 and MiXCR, keeping in-frame beta chains. TCRdb, not the original authors, processed these V and J calls. Counted in this sample were 60,000 to 85,000 clones; less than 20% of them appeared once. The ten biggest clones cover about 13% of the sample.

The rearrangement combines TRBV6-1 with TRBJ2-1; the junction holds 8 bases that match TRBD2. The sample taken for sequencing was blood. The source of this sequence is a female donor with papillary thyroid cancer or a benign thyroid nodule (not recorded which). Some clones in this sample may be carry-over from other donors' samples. Read as DNA, the sequence is TGTGCCAGCAGTGAGCGGGAGGCCCACAATGAGCAGTTCTTC. The translation is CASSEREAHNEQFF.